The next 30 T cell receptor beta chains were all read from a single sample in a study of blood T cell repertoires in COVID-19. The protocol was immunoSEQ multiplex PCR, while the TCRdb copy is restricted to in-frame clones and leaves out a portion. This sample has roughly 340,000 clones, with approximately 92% found just once. The sequenced material came from PBMCs or T cells enriched from blood (not recorded which). These receptors were obtained from a man between 18 and 29 years old who had recovered from COVID-19.

This clone has just one count. The chain employs TRBV5-6 and TRBJ2-5, with 10 bases fitting TRBD1. V lost 2 bases to trimming and J lost 2 bases; unmatched junction nucleotides: 9. The CDR3 has 17 amino acids. Germline V CDR1 and CDR2: SGHDT, YYEEEE. The CDR3 region has the DNA TGTGCCAGCAGCTTAGACAGGGGGCGCGGGGTTCAAGAGACCCAGTACTTC. It encodes CASSLDRGRGVQETQYF.

About this clone itself: One end of the junction varies from germline; a read error may be responsible. The chain joins TRBV4-2 to TRBJ1-1; D gene ambiguous. The CDR3 contains 16 residues. The V gene's germline CDR1 is LGHNA and CDR2 YNFKEQ. CDR3 nucleotide sequence: TGTGCCAGCAGTCAAGAACTCGGGATTTTGGCCACTGAAGCTTTCTTT. Residues: CASSQELGILATEAFF.

This rearrangement joins TRBV9 to TRBJ1-1; D possibly corresponds to TRBD1 (5 bases). V dropped 0 bases and J dropped 1 base, with 10 bases sitting between them. The CDR3 consists of 15 residues. Germline-derived CDR1 and CDR2 are SGDLS and YYNGEE. This CDR3 reads CASSVVGGANTEAFF. Written as DNA, the CDR3 is TGTGCCAGCAGCGTAGTCGGGGGAGCGAACACTGAAGCTTTCTTT. The complete variable domain, with remaining parts taken from reference TRBV9 and TRBJ1-1, reads DSGVTQTPKHLITATGQRVTLRCSPRSGDLSVYWYQQSLDQGLQFLIQYYNGEERAKGNILERFSAQQFPDLHSELNLSSLELGDSALYFCASSVVGGANTEAFFGQGTRLTVV.

This rearrangement joins TRBV5-1 to TRBJ2-3; 7 bases align to TRBD2. This CDR3 contains 15 residues. Germline V gives CDR1 SGHRS, CDR2 YFSETQ. Germline trimming cut 4 bases from V and 2 bases from J; bases unmatched to any gene: 7. CDR3 sequence (DNA): TGCGCCAGCAGCCCCACTAGCGATTCCACAGATACGCAGTATTTT. It codes for CASSPTSDSTDTQYF.

The chain has TRBV7-3 and TRBJ1-2; 9 bases agree with TRBD1. Germline V gene sequence: CDR1 SGHTA, CDR2 FQGTGA. CDR3 length equals 13 residues. Unmatched junction bases numbered 6, after V lost 5 bases and J lost 8 bases. Here the CDR3 reads CASSPTGGSGYTF. CDR3 nucleotides: TGTGCCAGCAGCCCAACAGGGGGCAGCGGCTACACCTTC. The whole variable domain, filled in from reference TRBV7-3 and TRBJ1-2, reads GAGVSQTPSNKVTEKGKYVELRCDPISGHTALYWYRQSLGQGPEFLIYFQGTGAADDSGLPNDRFFAVRPEGSVSTLKIQRTERGDSAVYLCASSPTGGSGYTFGSGTRLTVV.

The chain joins TRBV5-4 to TRBJ1-3; D gene unclear. V was cut by 4 bases and J by 0 bases, with 11 bases left in between. The CDR3 runs to 15 residues. Germline V gene lookup returns CDR1 SGHNT and CDR2 YYREEE (reference sequence). CDR3 in DNA: TGTGCCAGCAGCCGGACTGTTGACTCTGGAAACACCATATATTTT. It encodes CASSRTVDSGNTIYF.

The CDR3, as DNA: TGTGCCAGCAGCGCGGGACTAGCTAACTCCTACGAGCAGTACTTC. It specifies CASSAGLANSYEQYF. The chain recombines TRBV5-4 with TRBJ2-7; 9 bases are shared with TRBD2. V shed 4 bases, J shed 0 bases, and the junction held 5 bases outside the gene matches. The V gene's germline CDR1 is SGHNT and CDR2 YYREEE (reference sequence). The CDR3 loop spans 15 amino acids.

J is TRBJ2-7 and V is TRBV3-1 (or the pseudogene TRBV3-2); D perhaps matches TRBD2 (7 bases). V was cut by 1 base and J by 2 bases, with 15 bases left in between. CDR1 is LGHDT and CDR2 is YNNKEL in the germline V gene (reference sequence). The CDR3 contains 16 residues. As DNA, the CDR3 is TGTGCCAGCAGCCAAGGCGGGGGCATGGTAACCTACGAGCAGTACTTC. Translation gives CASSQGGGMVTYEQYF.

This chain connects TRBV5-1 to TRBJ2-7; 8 positions match TRBD2. Per germline, CDR1 SGHRS and CDR2 YFSETQ. The CDR3 sequence is 15 residues long. Germline trimming cut 0 bases from V and 1 base from J; bases unmatched to any gene: 3. The CDR3 loop is CASSLESGGSYEQYF. CDR3 DNA: TGCGCCAGCAGCTTGGAGAGCGGGGGTTCCTACGAGCAGTACTTC.

This sequence joins TRBV28 and TRBJ1-2; TRBD1 is a possible D gene (5 bases). Germline loops: CDR1 MDHEN, CDR2 SYDVKM. The CDR3 runs to 11 residues. Trimming left V 3 bases short and J 6 bases short, with 5 bases between. This CDR3 is CASSFRDGYTF. DNA for the CDR3: TGTGCCAGCAGTTTCAGGGATGGCTACACCTTC.

The table lists this clone with a count of one. The chain uses TRBV27 and TRBJ2-1; TRBD2 aligns across 7 bases. J lost 7 bases, V lost 10 bases, and 13 bases had no gene match. Germline V lookup: CDR1 MNHEY, CDR2 SMNVEV (reference sequence). CDR3 length equals 14 residues. CDR3 region: CATIGLGRQNEQFF. The CDR3 DNA reads as TGTGCCACCATTGGACTAGGGAGACAGAATGAGCAGTTCTTC.

This clone showed up just a few times. The chain carries TRBV28 and TRBJ2-1; tentative D call: TRBD2 (6 bases). Trimming left V 6 bases short and J 7 bases short, with 13 bases between. CDR3 length: 13 amino acids. Germline loops: CDR1 MDHEN, CDR2 SYDVKM. CDR3 coding DNA: TGTGCCAGCAGGACGGGTCGGGAGAATGAGCAGTTCTTC. The encoded protein is CASRTGRENEQFF.

The chain combines TRBV30 with TRBJ1-5, with D possibly TRBD1 on 6 matching bases. Germline V gives CDR1 GTSNPN, CDR2 SVGIG (reference sequence). The CDR3 has 13 amino acids. The ends were cut back, 5 bases at V and 5 bases at J, with 13 bases in the middle. This chain's CDR3 is CAWGRGRDQPQHF. CDR3 nucleotides: TGTGCCTGGGGCAGGGGTAGGGATCAGCCCCAGCATTTT.

The rearrangement uses TRBV5-1 and TRBJ2-2; unclear D gene. The germline gives CDR1 SGHRS, CDR2 YFSETQ. V lost 0 bases and J 1 base, leaving 4 bases between the germline ends. This CDR3 spans 14 amino acids. The CDR3 is CASSLDRNTGELFF. The CDR3 nucleotides are TGCGCCAGCAGCTTGGACAGGAACACCGGGGAGCTGTTTTTT.

V and J are TRBV6-5 and TRBJ2-7, with 9 bases aligning to TRBD1. Unmatched junction bases numbered 4, after V lost 10 bases and J lost 0 bases. CDR3 length: 13 amino acids. The V gene's germline CDR1 is MNHEY and CDR2 SVGAGI. CDR3: CATGTGTSYEQYF. The CDR3, as DNA: TGTGCCACCGGGACAGGGACCTCCTACGAGCAGTACTTC.

This rearrangement joins TRBV12-5 to TRBJ1-2, with D possibly matching TRBD1 (6 bases). V was shortened by 5 bases and J by 4 bases, with 17 bases between the two germline ends. Germline V CDR1 and CDR2: LGHNT, FRNRAP. CDR3 length: 15 residues. CDR3 nucleotide sequence: TGTGCTAGTGGTCAAACCCCCACAGGGCGCTATGGCTACACCTTC. Protein: CASGQTPTGRYGYTF.

V and J are TRBV27 and TRBJ1-3; D may be TRBD1 (5 bases). CDR3 size: 19 residues. Deletions cut 2 bases from V and 0 bases from J, with 20 bases between. Germline lookup yields CDR1 MNHEY and CDR2 SMNVEV (reference sequence). CDR3 nucleotides: TGTGCCAGCAGTTTAAGGGGATTCGGCACTGACAACTCTGGAAACACCATATATTTT. It codes for CASSLRGFGTDNSGNTIYF.

The J gene is TRBJ2-7, the V gene TRBV6-1; no clear D. V lost 0 bases to trimming and J lost 4 bases, with 16 bases between them. The CDR3 sequence is 16 residues long. CDR1 is MNHNS and CDR2 is SASEGT in the germline V gene. CDR3 coding DNA: TGTGCCAGCAGTGAAGCTGTCGGCAGGCCTGCTTACGAGCAGTACTTC. Translating gives CASSEAVGRPAYEQYF.

The chain is built from TRBV7-2 and TRBJ2-1, with unresolved D. CDR3 length: 19 residues. V was trimmed by 3 bases and J by 0 bases, leaving 21 bases between them. Germline values: CDR1 SGHTA, CDR2 FQGNSA. This CDR3 reads CASSLTWLSVRYSYNEQFF. The CDR3 DNA is TGTGCCAGCAGCTTGACGTGGTTATCAGTGCGGTACTCCTACAATGAGCAGTTCTTC.

This clone was seen once. This chain uses TRBV5-8 with TRBJ1-5; the D gene is possibly TRBD1 (5 bases). Trimming removed 6 bases from V and 7 bases from J, with 20 bases in between. The CDR3 spans 15 residues. The germline V gene encodes CDR1 SGHTS and CDR2 YDEGEE. This chain's CDR3 is CASTKGTVAGQPQHF. CDR3 nucleotides: TGTGCCAGCACCAAAGGGACTGTGGCAGGGCAGCCCCAGCATTTT.

The gene calls are TRBV28 and TRBJ1-6; weak D call: TRBD1 (6 bases). The CDR3 sequence is 14 residues long. Germline V gene lookup returns CDR1 MDHEN and CDR2 SYDVKM. Here the CDR3 DNA reads TGTGCGATGGGCAGGGGCGACTATAATTCACCCCTCCACTTT. Translation: CAMGRGDYNSPLHF.

This clone was seen just once. V and J are TRBV28 and TRBJ2-7; TRBD1 matches 7 bases. The germline V gene encodes CDR1 MDHEN and CDR2 SYDVKM. The length of the CDR3 is 15 residues. With 7 bases clipped from V and 4 bases from J, the junction kept 13 bases outside the gene matches. The CDR3 loop reads CASTPLGTARYEQYF. CDR3 coding DNA: TGTGCCAGCACCCCGCTTGGGACAGCTCGATACGAGCAGTACTTC.

The chain links TRBV5-1 to TRBJ2-2; tentatively, D is TRBD1 (5 bases). Trimming cost V 0 bases and J 5 bases, with 14 bases left between them. This CDR3 contains 16 residues. In germline, CDR1 is SGHRS, CDR2 YFSETQ. CDR3 sequence (DNA): TGCGCCAGCAGCTTGGCCTTGGCCCCAGGGACCGGGGAGCTGTTTTTT. This encodes CASSLALAPGTGELFF.

The chain couples TRBV9 to TRBJ2-2; 10 bases agree with TRBD1. Germline-derived CDR1 and CDR2 are SGDLS and YYNGEE. V trimming: 1 base; J trimming: 3 bases; junction bases outside the gene matches: 6. The CDR3 has 17 residues. The CDR3, as DNA: TGTGCCAGCAGCGTATGGGACAGGGGTCGAGACACCGGGGAGCTGTTTTTT. Amino acid sequence: CASSVWDRGRDTGELFF.

This clone was seen just once. This chain links TRBV7-8 with TRBJ2-5, with 8 bases matching TRBD2. The CDR3 consists of 17 residues. Losses at the gene ends were 5 bases for V and 5 bases for J; bases not matched to a gene: 16. Germline CDR1 SGHVS, CDR2 FQNEAQ. The CDR3 DNA reads as TGTGCCAGCAGCCCCTCACGGGGGGGCCTTTTCTCTGAGACCCAGTACTTC. Translating it yields CASSPSRGGLFSETQYF.

This chain links TRBV9 with TRBJ1-2; D is uncertain. The CDR3 loop spans 13 amino acids. V dropped 0 bases and J dropped 8 bases, with 11 bases sitting between them. CDR1 and CDR2 from the germline V gene are SGDLS and YYNGEE. In DNA form, the CDR3 reads TGTGCCAGCAGCGTAGGGTACAGTCAAGGCTACACCTTC. It codes for CASSVGYSQGYTF.

This clone showed up just once. The chain links TRBV25-1 to TRBJ1-2; D might be TRBD1 (6 bases). The CDR3 sequence is 15 residues long. With 4 bases removed from V and 4 bases from J, the gap between germline ends came to 16 bases. Looked up from germline, CDR1 is MGHDK and CDR2 is SYGVNS. Here the CDR3 reads CASSVLTGTPYGYTF. The CDR3 DNA follows: TGTGCCAGCAGTGTCCTGACCGGGACACCCTATGGCTACACCTTC.

The V gene is TRBV28, the J gene TRBJ1-3; TRBD1 matches 10 bases. This CDR3 has 17 amino acids. The J segment lost 0 bases and the V segment lost 4 bases, leaving 6 bases of the junction unmatched. CDR1 is MDHEN and CDR2 is SYDVKM in the germline V gene. The CDR3 DNA reads as TGTGCCAGCAGTTCTCCGGGACAGGGGAGCTCTGGAAACACCATATATTTT. Its translation is CASSSPGQGSSGNTIYF.

The gene calls are TRBV5-5 and TRBJ2-7; 13 bases fit TRBD2. This CDR3 spans 17 amino acids. Germline V lookup: CDR1 SGHKS, CDR2 YYEKEE (reference sequence). With V trimmed by 4 bases and J by 4 bases, 11 bases remained unmatched. CDR3 loop: CASSPRTSGRGGYEQYF. DNA for the CDR3: TGTGCCAGCAGCCCTAGGACTAGCGGGAGAGGGGGATACGAGCAGTACTTC.

CDR3 DNA: TGTGCTAGTGGTACCCAGGGGTCGGACTATAATTCACCCCTCCACTTT. As protein: CASGTQGSDYNSPLHF. This chain uses TRBV12-5 with TRBJ1-6, with D perhaps TRBD1 (6 bases). Trimming shortened V by 5 bases and J by 3 bases, and 14 bases separated the two germline ends. Germline CDR1 and CDR2: LGHNT and FRNRAP. The CDR3 spans 16 residues. The full variable domain, completed using reference TRBV12-5 and TRBJ1-6, is DARVTQTPRHKVTEMGQEVTMRCQPILGHNTVFWYRQTMMQGLELLAYFRNRAPLDDSGMPKDRFSAEMPDATLATLKIQPSEPRDSAVYFCASGTQGSDYNSPLHFGNGTRLTVT.